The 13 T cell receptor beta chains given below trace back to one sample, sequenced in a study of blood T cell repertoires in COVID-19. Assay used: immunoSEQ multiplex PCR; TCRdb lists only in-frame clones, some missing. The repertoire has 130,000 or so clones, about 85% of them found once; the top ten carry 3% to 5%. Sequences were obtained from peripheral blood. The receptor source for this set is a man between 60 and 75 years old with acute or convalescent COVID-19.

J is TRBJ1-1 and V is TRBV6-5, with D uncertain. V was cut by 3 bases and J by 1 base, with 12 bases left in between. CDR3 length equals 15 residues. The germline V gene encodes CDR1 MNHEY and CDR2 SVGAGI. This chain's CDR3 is CASSYSLFSNTEAFF. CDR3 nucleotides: TGTGCCAGCAGTTATTCTCTCTTCTCGAACACTGAAGCTTTCTTT.

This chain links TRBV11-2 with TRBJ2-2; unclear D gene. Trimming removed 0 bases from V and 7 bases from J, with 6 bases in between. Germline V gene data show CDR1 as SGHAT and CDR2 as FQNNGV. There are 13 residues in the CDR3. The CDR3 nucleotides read TGTGCCAGCAGCTTAGAACTACACGGGGAGCTGTTTTTT. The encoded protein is CASSLELHGELFF.

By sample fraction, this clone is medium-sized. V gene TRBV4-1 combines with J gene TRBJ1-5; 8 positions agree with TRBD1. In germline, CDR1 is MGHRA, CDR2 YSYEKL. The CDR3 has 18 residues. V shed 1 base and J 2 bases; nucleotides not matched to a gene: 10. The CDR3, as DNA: TGCGCCAGCAGCCAAGTGGGCCGTGTGGGACAGGGCAATCAGCCCCAGCATTTT. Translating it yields CASSQVGRVGQGNQPQHF.

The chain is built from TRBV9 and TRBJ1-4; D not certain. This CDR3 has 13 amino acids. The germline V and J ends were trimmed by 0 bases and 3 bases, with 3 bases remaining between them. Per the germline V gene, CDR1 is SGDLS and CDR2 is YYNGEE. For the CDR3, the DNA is TGTGCCAGCAGCGTAGCGGCTAATGAAAAACTGTTTTTT. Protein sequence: CASSVAANEKLFF.

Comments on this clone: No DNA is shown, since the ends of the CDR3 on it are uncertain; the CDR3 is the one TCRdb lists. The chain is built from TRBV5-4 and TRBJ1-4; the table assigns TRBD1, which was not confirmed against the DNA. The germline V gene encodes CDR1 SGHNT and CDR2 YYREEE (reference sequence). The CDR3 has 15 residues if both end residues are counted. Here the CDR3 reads CASSFGEGTGVKLVF.

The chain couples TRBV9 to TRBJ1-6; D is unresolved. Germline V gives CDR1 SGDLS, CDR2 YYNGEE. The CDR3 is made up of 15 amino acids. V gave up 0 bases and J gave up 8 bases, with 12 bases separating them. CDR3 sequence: CASSVVEGADSPLHF. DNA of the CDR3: TGTGCCAGCAGCGTAGTAGAGGGAGCGGATTCACCCCTCCACTTT.

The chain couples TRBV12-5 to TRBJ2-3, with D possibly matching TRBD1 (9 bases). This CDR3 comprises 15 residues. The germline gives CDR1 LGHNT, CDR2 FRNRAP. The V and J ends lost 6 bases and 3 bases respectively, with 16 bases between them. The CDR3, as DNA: TGTGCTAGTGGCGGGACAGGGACTAGGACAGATACGCAGTATTTT. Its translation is CASGGTGTRTDTQYF.

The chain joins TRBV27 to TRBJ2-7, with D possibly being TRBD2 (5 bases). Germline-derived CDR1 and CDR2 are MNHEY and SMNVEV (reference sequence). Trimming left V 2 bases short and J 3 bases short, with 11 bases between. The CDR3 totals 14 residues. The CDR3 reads CASSLGRVDYEQYF. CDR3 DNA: TGTGCCAGCAGTTTAGGGCGGGTCGACTACGAGCAGTACTTC.

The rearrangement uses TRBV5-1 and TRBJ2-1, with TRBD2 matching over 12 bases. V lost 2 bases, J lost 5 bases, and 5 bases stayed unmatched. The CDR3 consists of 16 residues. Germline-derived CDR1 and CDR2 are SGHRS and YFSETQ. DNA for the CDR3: TGCGCCAGCAGCTTAACTAGCGGGAGGTCCCACAATGAGCAGTTCTTC. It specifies CASSLTSGRSHNEQFF. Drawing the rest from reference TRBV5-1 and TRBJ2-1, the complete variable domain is KAGVTQTPRYLIKTRGQQVTLSCSPISGHRSVSWYQQTPGQGLQFLFEYFSETQRNKGNFPGRFSGRQFSNSRSEMNVSTLELGDSALYLCASSLTSGRSHNEQFFGPGTRLTVL.

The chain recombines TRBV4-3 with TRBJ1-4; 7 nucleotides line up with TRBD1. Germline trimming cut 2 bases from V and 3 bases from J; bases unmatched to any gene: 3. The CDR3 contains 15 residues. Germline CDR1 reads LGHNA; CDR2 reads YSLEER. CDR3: CASSQTGTANEKLFF. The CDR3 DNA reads TGCGCCAGCAGCCAAACCGGGACAGCTAATGAAAAACTGTTTTTT.

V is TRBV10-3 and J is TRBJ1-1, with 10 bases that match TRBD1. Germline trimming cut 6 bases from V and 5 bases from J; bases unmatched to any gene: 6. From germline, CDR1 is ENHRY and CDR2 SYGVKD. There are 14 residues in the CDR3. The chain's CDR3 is CAISPGTGVTEAFF. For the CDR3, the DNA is TGTGCCATCAGCCCCGGGACAGGGGTAACTGAAGCTTTCTTT.

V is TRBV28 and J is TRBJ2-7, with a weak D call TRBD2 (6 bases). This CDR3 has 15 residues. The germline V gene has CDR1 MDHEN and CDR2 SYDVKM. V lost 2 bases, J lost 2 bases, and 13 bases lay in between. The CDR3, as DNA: TGTGCCAGCAGTTTACTCCAGGAGGGCCCCTACGAGCAGTACTTC. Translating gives CASSLLQEGPYEQYF.

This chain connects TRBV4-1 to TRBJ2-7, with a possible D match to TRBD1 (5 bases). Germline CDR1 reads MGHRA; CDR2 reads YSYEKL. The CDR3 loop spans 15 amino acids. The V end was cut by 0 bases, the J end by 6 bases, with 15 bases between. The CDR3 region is CASSQEVGDRVEQYF. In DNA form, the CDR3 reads TGCGCCAGCAGCCAAGAGGTAGGGGATAGGGTCGAGCAGTACTTC.